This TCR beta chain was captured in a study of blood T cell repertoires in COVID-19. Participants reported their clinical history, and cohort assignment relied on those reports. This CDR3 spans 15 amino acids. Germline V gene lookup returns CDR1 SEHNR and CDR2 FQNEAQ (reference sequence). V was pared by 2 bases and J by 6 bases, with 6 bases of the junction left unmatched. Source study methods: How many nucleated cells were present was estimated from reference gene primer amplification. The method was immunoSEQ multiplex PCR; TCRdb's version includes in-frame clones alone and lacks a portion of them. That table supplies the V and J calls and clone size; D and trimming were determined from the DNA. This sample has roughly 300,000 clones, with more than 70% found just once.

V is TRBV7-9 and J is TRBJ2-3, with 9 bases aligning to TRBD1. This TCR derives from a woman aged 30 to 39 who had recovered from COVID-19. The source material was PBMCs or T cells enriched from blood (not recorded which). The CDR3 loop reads CASSLKDRGSDTQYF. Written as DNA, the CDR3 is TGTGCCAGCAGCTTAAAGGACAGGGGTTCGGATACGCAGTATTTT.